Here is one T cell receptor (beta chain) with its context. Authors' analysis steps: Using reference gene primer amplification, nucleated cell counts were estimated. Method: immunoSEQ multiplex PCR; TCRdb's copy keeps in-frame clones and lacks some. That table gives V, J and clone size, and the DNA gave D and trimming. Of roughly 290,000 clones in the sample, almost 90% were seen once. The data are from a study of blood T cell repertoires in COVID-19. Study-level background: PBMCs, B-cell-depleted T cells, or T cells provided the cDNA or gDNA that made up the material.

Per germline, CDR1 SGHRS and CDR2 YFSETQ. The CDR3 totals 16 residues. V was pared by 4 bases and J by 1 base, with 18 bases between. Living in 20 to 30 US areas, the participants were between roughly 18 and 89 years of age. Sequencing used PBMCs or T cells enriched from blood (not recorded which). The sequence was collected from a woman in her late teens or twenties with acute COVID-19. This chain connects TRBV5-1 to TRBJ2-7, with D possibly matching TRBD1 (7 bases). This chain's CDR3 is CASSQRLPGGSYEQYF. The CDR3 bases are TGCGCCAGCAGCCAACGTCTGCCAGGGGGGTCCTACGAGCAGTACTTC.